This TCR beta chain was documented in a study of blood T cell repertoires in COVID-19. For the study at large: The study drew acute and convalescent COVID-19 samples from the United States, Italy and Spain.

Followed over time, Seattle patients had been enrolled while infection was active. V lost 3 bases and J 3 bases, leaving 5 bases between the germline ends. CDR3 length equals 11 residues. Germline V lookup: CDR1 SQVTM, CDR2 ANQGSEA. This clone was detected once. Measured with immunoSEQ multiplex PCR; TCRdb has only the in-frame clones, and not every one. The data show about 170,000 clones, with about 90% seen just once and 10% to 11% held by the top ten. The chain has TRBV29-1 and TRBJ1-1; no definite D call. This clonotype was sampled from a woman aged 60-70 years with COVID-19, enrolled during active disease. Sequencing was done on a sample of peripheral blood. The CDR3 nucleotides read TGCAGCGTTGAGTCGTACACTGAAGCTTTCTTT. Translating it yields CSVESYTEAFF.